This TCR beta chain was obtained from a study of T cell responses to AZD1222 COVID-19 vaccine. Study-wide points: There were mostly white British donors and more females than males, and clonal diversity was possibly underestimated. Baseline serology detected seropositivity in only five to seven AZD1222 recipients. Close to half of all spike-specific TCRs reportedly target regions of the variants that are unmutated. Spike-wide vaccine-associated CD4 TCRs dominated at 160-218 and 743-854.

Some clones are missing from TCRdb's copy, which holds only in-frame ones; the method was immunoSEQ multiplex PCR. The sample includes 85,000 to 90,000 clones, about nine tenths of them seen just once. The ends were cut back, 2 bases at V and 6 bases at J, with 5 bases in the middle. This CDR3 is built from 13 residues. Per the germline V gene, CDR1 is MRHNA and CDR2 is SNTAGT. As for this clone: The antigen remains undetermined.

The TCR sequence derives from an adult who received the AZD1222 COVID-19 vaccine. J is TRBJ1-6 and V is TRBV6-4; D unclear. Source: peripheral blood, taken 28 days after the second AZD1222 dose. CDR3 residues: CASSDRSNSPLHF. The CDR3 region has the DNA TGTGCCAGCAGTGACAGGTCTAATTCACCCCTCCACTTT.